The TCR beta chain under discussion was sequenced for a study of T-cell memory formation after mild COVID-19. Germline-derived CDR1 and CDR2 are SEHNR and FQNEAQ (reference sequence). V was clipped by 4 bases and J by 6 bases; unmatched bases: 9. The CDR3 is 15 residues long. From 5'RACE with constant-segment primers came TCR alpha and TCR beta cDNA libraries that carried sample barcodes and UMIs. Each CDR3 protein gets one entry after TCRdb re-called the 5' RACE reads with MiXCR. The data contain almost 350,000 distinct CDR3 sequences, 20% to 25% of them singletons. A few counts support this clonotype. The antigen is undetermined. Study-wide results and limits: Contracting clones localized mainly to CM and EM when CD4+ and mainly to EMRA when CD8+. Pre-infection memory harbored some responding clones, suggesting cross-reactive memory joined. Contracting clones from day 15 to 85 had balanced CD4/CD8; later expanders favoured CD4+.

The chain combines TRBV7-9 with TRBJ1-5; 7 nucleotides agree with TRBD1. The sequence came from a man in his late teens or twenties who had mild COVID-19 (a few samples of this study predate the infection). Cell type and time point are not known. Sequencing was carried out using PBMCs or a T cell subset sorted from them (not recorded which). The chain's CDR3 is CASSSGRQGSQPQHF. The CDR3 DNA reads TGTGCCAGCAGCTCCGGGAGACAGGGAAGTCAGCCCCAGCATTTT.